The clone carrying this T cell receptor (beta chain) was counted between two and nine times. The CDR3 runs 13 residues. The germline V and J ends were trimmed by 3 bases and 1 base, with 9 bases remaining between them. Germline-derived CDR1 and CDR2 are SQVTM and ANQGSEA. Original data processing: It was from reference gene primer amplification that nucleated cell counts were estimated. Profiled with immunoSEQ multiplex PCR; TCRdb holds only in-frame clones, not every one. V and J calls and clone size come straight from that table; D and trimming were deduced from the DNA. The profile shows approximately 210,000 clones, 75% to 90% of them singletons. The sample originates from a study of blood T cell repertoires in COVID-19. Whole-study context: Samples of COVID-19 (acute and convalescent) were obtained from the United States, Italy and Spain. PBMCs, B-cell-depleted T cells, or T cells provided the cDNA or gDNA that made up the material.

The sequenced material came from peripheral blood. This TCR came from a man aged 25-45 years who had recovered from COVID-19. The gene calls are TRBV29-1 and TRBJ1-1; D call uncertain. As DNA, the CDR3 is TGCAGCGTTGAGGCACAGAAGAACACTGAAGCTTTCTTT. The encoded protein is CSVEAQKNTEAFF.